This T cell receptor beta chain was identified during a study of blood T cell repertoires in COVID-19. Overall study context: From the United States, Italy and Spain came samples of acute and convalescent COVID-19.

The V and J ends lost 7 bases and 3 bases, in that order; junction bases with no gene match: 2. CDR3 length equals 13 residues. Germline-derived CDR1 and CDR2 are SEHNR and FQNEAQ (reference sequence). Per the study methods: Nucleated cell number was recorded as an estimate derived from reference gene primer amplification. Repertoires were generated with immunoSEQ multiplex PCR, while TCRdb's copy carries only in-frame clones and drops some. V, J and clone size were drawn from that table, and D and trimming were deduced from the DNA. Among around 150,000 clones, approximately 81% were seen once, and the ten largest hold approximately 3%.

Source material: peripheral blood. The sequence came from a human donor with acute or convalescent COVID-19. The donor label of this sample is uncertain. The rearrangement links TRBV7-9 to TRBJ1-3; 8 bases are a match to TRBD1. CDR3 coding DNA: TGTGCCAGCACGGACAGGGTTGGAAACACCATATATTTT. It codes for CASTDRVGNTIYF.